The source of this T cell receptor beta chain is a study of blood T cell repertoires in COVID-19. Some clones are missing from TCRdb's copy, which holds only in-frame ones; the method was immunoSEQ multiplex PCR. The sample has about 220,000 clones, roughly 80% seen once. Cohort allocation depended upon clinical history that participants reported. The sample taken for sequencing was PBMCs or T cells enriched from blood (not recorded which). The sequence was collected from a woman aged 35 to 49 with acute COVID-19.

CDR3 residues: CASSLDTSRKETQYF. Written as DNA, the CDR3 is TGTGCCAGCAGTTTAGACACCTCTCGAAAAGAGACCCAGTACTTC. The rearrangement joins TRBV28 to TRBJ2-5; D uncertain. V was pared by 2 bases and J by 3 bases, with 13 bases between. There are 15 residues in the CDR3. In germline, CDR1 is MDHEN, CDR2 SYDVKM.